These 25 T cell receptor beta chains were all obtained from the same sample, sequenced in a study of monozygotic twins with inflammatory bowel disease. From its re-call of the 5' RACE reads, TCRdb lists each CDR3 protein once, without DNA. Its table lists under 150,000 distinct CDR3 sequences. The sequenced sample was blood. These receptors were taken from a human donor with ulcerative colitis or Crohn's disease, or a healthy co-twin of an affected twin (not recorded which).

The rearrangement joins TRBV5-1 to TRBJ2-1. The germline gives CDR1 SGHRS, CDR2 YFSETQ. The CDR3 runs 15 residues. This chain's CDR3 is CASSRTESSYNEQFF.

V is TRBV4-1 and J is TRBJ2-7. This CDR3 comprises 15 residues. Germline V gene sequence: CDR1 MGHRA, CDR2 YSYEKL. CDR3 sequence: CASSRPGGGSYEQYF.

This sequence joins TRBV25-1 and TRBJ2-7. This CDR3 comprises 13 residues. Germline V lookup: CDR1 MGHDK, CDR2 SYGVNS. The chain's CDR3 is CASVGQENYEQYF.

The CDR3 reads CASSLASEGRGTEAFF. The chain has TRBV5-1 and TRBJ1-1. The CDR3 runs to 16 residues. Germline lookup yields CDR1 SGHRS and CDR2 YFSETQ. Variable domain in full (rest from reference TRBV5-1 and TRBJ1-1): KAGVTQTPRYLIKTRGQQVTLSCSPISGHRSVSWYQQTPGQGLQFLFEYFSETQRNKGNFPGRFSGRQFSNSRSEMNVSTLELGDSALYLCASSLASEGRGTEAFFGQGTRLTVV.

The chain recombines TRBV6-1 with TRBJ2-1; TCRdb's D gene call, TRBD2, goes unchecked for lack of DNA. Germline V gene sequence: CDR1 MNHNS, CDR2 SASEGT. The CDR3 is made up of 17 amino acids. CDR3 in amino acids: CASSPLLAGGPNNEQFF.

V is TRBV10-3 and J is TRBJ1-4. CDR3 size: 17 residues. Germline V lookup: CDR1 ENHRY, CDR2 SYGVKD. This CDR3 reads CAIRDGEFGATNEKLFF.

The chain has TRBV7-2 and TRBJ2-3; TCRdb proposes TRBD2, but this gene call is untestable without DNA. This CDR3 is 15 amino acids long. CDR1 and CDR2 from the germline V gene are SGHTA and FQGNSA. This CDR3 reads CASSPWRAGGDTQYF.

The chain combines TRBV11-3 with TRBJ2-4; TCRdb returns TRBD1, unconfirmable since there is no DNA. Germline values: CDR1 SGHNT, CDR2 YENEEA. The CDR3 has 15 amino acids. This CDR3 reads CASSLGVEKGYIQYF.

V and J are TRBV7-2 and TRBJ1-4; TCRdb outputs TRBD1, but without DNA this stays unchecked. The CDR3 spans 15 residues. CDR1 is SGHTA and CDR2 is FQGNSA in the germline V gene. The CDR3 spells CASSLATSIPEKLFF. The entire variable domain, with the rest obtained from reference TRBV7-2 and TRBJ1-4, is as follows: GAGVSQSPSNKVTEKGKDVELRCDPISGHTALYWYRQSLGQGLEFLIYFQGNSAPDKSGLPSDRFSAERTGGSVSTLTIQRTQQEDSAVYLCASSLATSIPEKLFFGSGTQLSVL.

The gene calls are TRBV6-2 or TRBV6-3 and TRBJ1-2. The V gene's germline CDR1 is MNHEY and CDR2 SVGEGT. The CDR3 consists of 18 residues. CDR3 loop: CASSYSAGRGTLNYGYTF.

The gene calls are TRBV11-2 and TRBJ1-4; TCRdb lists TRBD1, though no DNA is available to test this call. CDR1 and CDR2 from the germline V gene are SGHAT and FQNNGV. This CDR3 has 13 amino acids. The CDR3 spells CASSRDMGEKLFF.

V is TRBV7-9 and J is TRBJ1-1; TCRdb reports TRBD1, a call that lacks DNA to check it against. Looked up from germline, CDR1 is SEHNR and CDR2 is FQNEAQ (reference sequence). CDR3 length: 15 amino acids. The CDR3 sequence is CASSLAGAGYTEAFF.

The chain recombines TRBV20-1 with TRBJ1-3; the TCRdb D gene call, TRBD1, has no DNA to confirm it. This CDR3 spans 13 amino acids. CDR1 is DFQATT and CDR2 is SNEGSKA in the germline V gene (reference sequence). The chain's CDR3 is CSANHRAGNTIYF.

The chain has TRBV11-3 and TRBJ2-2; TCRdb lists TRBD1, though no DNA is available to test this call. The CDR3 length is 15 residues. Germline CDR1 reads SGHNT; CDR2 reads YENEEA. CDR3 amino acids: CASSSRTGSGGELFF.

This rearrangement joins TRBV28 to TRBJ2-7; TCRdb's D call of TRBD2 is untestable without DNA. Germline assignment: CDR1 MDHEN and CDR2 SYDVKM. This CDR3 is 15 amino acids long. CDR3 protein: CASSLPSGGPYEQYF. Using reference TRBV28 and TRBJ2-7 for the parts outside the CDR3, the full variable domain is DVKVTQSSRYLVKRTGEKVFLECVQDMDHENMFWYRQDPGLGLRLIYFSYDVKMKEKGDIPEGYSVSREKKERFSLILESASTNQTSMYLCASSLPSGGPYEQYFGPGTRLTVT.

This chain links TRBV18 with TRBJ1-5; the D call from TCRdb, TRBD1, cannot be confirmed without DNA. CDR3 length equals 15 residues. Germline values: CDR1 KGHSH, CDR2 LQKENI. Here the CDR3 reads CASSPDRGVGQPQHF.

The V and J genes are TRBV28 and TRBJ2-7. Per germline, CDR1 MDHEN and CDR2 SYDVKM. This CDR3 region has 15 residues. The CDR3 protein is CASSLWAVISYEQYF.

The rearrangement links TRBV6-5 to TRBJ2-3. This CDR3 region has 14 residues. The germline gives CDR1 MNHEY, CDR2 SVGAGI. CDR3 loop: CASSYSTATDTQYF.

J is TRBJ2-7 and V is TRBV20-1; no DNA is available, so the TRBD1 call from TCRdb remains unchecked. In germline, CDR1 is DFQATT, CDR2 SNEGSKA (reference sequence). The CDR3 length is 18 residues. CDR3 sequence: CSASGGTGDRTYSYEQYF.

J is TRBJ2-3 and V is TRBV10-3. Germline CDR1 is ENHRY and CDR2 is SYGVKD. The CDR3 has 14 residues. This CDR3 reads CAISRAGSTDTQYF.

The genes are TRBV20-1 and TRBJ1-4. This CDR3 is built from 12 residues. Per the germline V gene, CDR1 is DFQATT and CDR2 is SNEGSKA (reference sequence). The CDR3 region is CSVSRSNEKLFF.

The genes are TRBV20-1 and TRBJ1-6. The germline V gene has CDR1 DFQATT and CDR2 SNEGSKA (reference sequence). There are 12 residues in the CDR3. The CDR3 sequence: CSARGYNSPLHF.

The chain uses TRBV5-1 and TRBJ2-6; there is no DNA to check the TCRdb D call of TRBD1. CDR1 SGHRS and CDR2 YFSETQ come from the germline V gene. The CDR3 covers 18 residues. The CDR3 loop is CASSLGQGSISGANVLTF.

The rearrangement uses TRBV15 and TRBJ1-1. In germline, CDR1 is LNHNV, CDR2 YYDKDF (reference sequence). The CDR3 length is 15 residues. This chain's CDR3 is CATSRDPDSASEAFF.

V usage is TRBV7-3 and J usage is TRBJ2-2; the D call of TRBD1 rests on TCRdb alone, since no DNA is present to check it. CDR3 length equals 14 residues. Germline-derived CDR1 and CDR2 are SGHTA and FQGTGA. This chain's CDR3 is CASSGGARDGELFF.